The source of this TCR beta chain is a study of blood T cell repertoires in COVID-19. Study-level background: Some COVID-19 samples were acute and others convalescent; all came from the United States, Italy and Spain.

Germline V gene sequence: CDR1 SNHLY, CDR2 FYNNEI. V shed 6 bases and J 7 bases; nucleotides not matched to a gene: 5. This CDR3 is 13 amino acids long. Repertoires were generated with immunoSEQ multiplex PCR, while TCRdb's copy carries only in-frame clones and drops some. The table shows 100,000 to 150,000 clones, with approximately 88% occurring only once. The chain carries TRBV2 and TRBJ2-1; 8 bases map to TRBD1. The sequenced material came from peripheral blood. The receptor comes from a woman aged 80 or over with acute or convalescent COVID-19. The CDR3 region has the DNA TGTGCCAGCAGCCCGGACAGGGCAAATGAGCAGTTCTTC. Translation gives CASSPDRANEQFF.